A single sample gave rise to the 8 T cell receptor beta chains below, sequenced in a study of regulatory T cells in long-lasting Graves disease. Sample time point: newly diagnosed GD, antithyroid drugs for less than 3 months. Extracted RNA from PBMCs served as the source of the TCR library. Arm-PCR of CDR3 regions with iRepertoire HTBI primers generated TCR beta libraries. TCRdb ran MiXCR on the multiplex PCR reads and lists one entry per CDR3 protein. The sample includes about 470,000 distinct CDR3 sequences, roughly 15% of them seen just once. The data also belong to a second study, concerning T cells in Graves' hyperthyroidism and ophthalmopathy.

Sequencing used peripheral blood mononuclear cells (PBMCs), obtained at new diagnosis, from a patient treated with antithyroid drugs. The receptors here all came from a man in his forties with Graves disease.

For this clonotype: A read error is possible here, since a much larger clone lies one base away. The chain carries TRBV20-1 and TRBJ1-1; 9 bases line up with TRBD1. Germline V gene lookup returns CDR1 DFQATT and CDR2 SNEGSKA (reference sequence). The CDR3 is made up of 12 amino acids. CDR3 protein: CSAPPQGAEALF. For the CDR3, the DNA is TGCAGTGCTCCCCCACAGGGGGCTGAAGCTCTCTTT.

The V call is TRBV20-1, the J call TRBJ1-1; maybe TRBD1 (6 bases). The germline CDR1 and CDR2 sequences are DFQATT and SNEGSKA (reference sequence). Trimming took off 1 base at V and 1 base at J, with 13 bases between the two ends. The CDR3 has 15 amino acids. CDR3 protein: CSARAPSDRNTEAFF. The CDR3 region has the DNA TGCAGTGCTAGAGCCCCGTCGGACAGGAACACTGAAGCTTTCTTT.

This clonotype was detected only a few times. The rearrangement links TRBV19 to TRBJ1-5, with 7 bases that match TRBD1. The junction had 5 bases not matched to a gene; V was cut back by 6 bases and J by 0 bases. CDR1 is LNHDA, CDR2 SQIVND, per germline (reference sequence). This CDR3 contains 15 residues. CDR3 DNA: TGTGCCAGTAGGCTGGACAGGACTAGCAATCAGCCCCAGCATTTT. Protein product: CASRLDRTSNQPQHF.

Many counts were recorded for this clonotype. The rearrangement uses TRBV5-1 and TRBJ2-7; 7 bases agree with TRBD2. J lost 4 bases, V lost 5 bases, and 6 bases had no gene match. This CDR3 spans 13 amino acids. CDR1 is SGHRS, CDR2 YFSETQ, per germline. CDR3 protein: CASRLAEAYEQYF. The CDR3 region has the DNA TGCGCCAGCAGGCTAGCGGAAGCGTACGAGCAGTACTTC.

J is TRBJ2-1 and V is TRBV19; a weak D match, TRBD2 (5 bases). The CDR3 totals 14 residues. Trimming cost V 4 bases and J 1 base, with 8 bases left between them. Germline V gives CDR1 LNHDA, CDR2 SQIVND (reference sequence). The CDR3 region has the DNA TGTGCCAGTAGTAAACGGGATTCCTACAATGAGCAGTTCTTC. It specifies CASSKRDSYNEQFF. Variable domain in full (rest from reference TRBV19 and TRBJ2-1): DGGITQSPKYLFRKEGQNVTLSCEQNLNHDAMYWYRQDPGQGLRLIYYSQIVNDFQKGDIAEGYSVSREKKESFPLTVTSAQKNPTAFYLCASSKRDSYNEQFFGPGTRLTVL.

This clonotype was seen ten or more times. The chain uses TRBV30 and TRBJ2-7; 11 bases fit TRBD2. Germline loops: CDR1 GTSNPN, CDR2 SVGIG (reference sequence). V lost 6 bases and J lost 7; bases outside the gene matches: 8. This CDR3 has 13 amino acids. CDR3 amino acids: CACALAGGWEQYF. Written as DNA, the CDR3 is TGTGCCTGCGCCCTAGCGGGAGGTTGGGAGCAGTACTTC. Complete variable domain (other parts from reference TRBV30 and TRBJ2-7): SQTIHQWPATLVQPVGSPLSLECTVEGTSNPNLYWYRQAAGRGLQLLFYSVGIGQISSEVPQNLSASRPQDRQFILSSKKLLLSDSGFYLCACALAGGWEQYFGPGTRLTVT.

The CDR3 spells CASSDPSRDRAYNEQFF. CDR3 DNA: TGTGCCAGCAGTGACCCCAGCCGGGACAGGGCCTACAATGAGCAGTTCTTC. The V gene is TRBV25-1, the J gene TRBJ2-1; 9 bases match TRBD1. The CDR3 has 17 amino acids. Germline CDR1 MGHDK, CDR2 SYGVNS. With V trimmed by 3 bases and J by 2 bases, 8 bases remained unmatched.

The V and J genes are TRBV28 and TRBJ2-7; D may be TRBD1 (6 bases). V gave up 8 bases and J gave up 5 bases, with 16 bases separating them. In germline, CDR1 is MDHEN, CDR2 SYDVKM. The CDR3 runs 13 residues. CDR3 in DNA: TGTGCCAGCGCCTACAGGGAACGCCACGAGCAGTACTTC. Amino acids: CASAYRERHEQYF.